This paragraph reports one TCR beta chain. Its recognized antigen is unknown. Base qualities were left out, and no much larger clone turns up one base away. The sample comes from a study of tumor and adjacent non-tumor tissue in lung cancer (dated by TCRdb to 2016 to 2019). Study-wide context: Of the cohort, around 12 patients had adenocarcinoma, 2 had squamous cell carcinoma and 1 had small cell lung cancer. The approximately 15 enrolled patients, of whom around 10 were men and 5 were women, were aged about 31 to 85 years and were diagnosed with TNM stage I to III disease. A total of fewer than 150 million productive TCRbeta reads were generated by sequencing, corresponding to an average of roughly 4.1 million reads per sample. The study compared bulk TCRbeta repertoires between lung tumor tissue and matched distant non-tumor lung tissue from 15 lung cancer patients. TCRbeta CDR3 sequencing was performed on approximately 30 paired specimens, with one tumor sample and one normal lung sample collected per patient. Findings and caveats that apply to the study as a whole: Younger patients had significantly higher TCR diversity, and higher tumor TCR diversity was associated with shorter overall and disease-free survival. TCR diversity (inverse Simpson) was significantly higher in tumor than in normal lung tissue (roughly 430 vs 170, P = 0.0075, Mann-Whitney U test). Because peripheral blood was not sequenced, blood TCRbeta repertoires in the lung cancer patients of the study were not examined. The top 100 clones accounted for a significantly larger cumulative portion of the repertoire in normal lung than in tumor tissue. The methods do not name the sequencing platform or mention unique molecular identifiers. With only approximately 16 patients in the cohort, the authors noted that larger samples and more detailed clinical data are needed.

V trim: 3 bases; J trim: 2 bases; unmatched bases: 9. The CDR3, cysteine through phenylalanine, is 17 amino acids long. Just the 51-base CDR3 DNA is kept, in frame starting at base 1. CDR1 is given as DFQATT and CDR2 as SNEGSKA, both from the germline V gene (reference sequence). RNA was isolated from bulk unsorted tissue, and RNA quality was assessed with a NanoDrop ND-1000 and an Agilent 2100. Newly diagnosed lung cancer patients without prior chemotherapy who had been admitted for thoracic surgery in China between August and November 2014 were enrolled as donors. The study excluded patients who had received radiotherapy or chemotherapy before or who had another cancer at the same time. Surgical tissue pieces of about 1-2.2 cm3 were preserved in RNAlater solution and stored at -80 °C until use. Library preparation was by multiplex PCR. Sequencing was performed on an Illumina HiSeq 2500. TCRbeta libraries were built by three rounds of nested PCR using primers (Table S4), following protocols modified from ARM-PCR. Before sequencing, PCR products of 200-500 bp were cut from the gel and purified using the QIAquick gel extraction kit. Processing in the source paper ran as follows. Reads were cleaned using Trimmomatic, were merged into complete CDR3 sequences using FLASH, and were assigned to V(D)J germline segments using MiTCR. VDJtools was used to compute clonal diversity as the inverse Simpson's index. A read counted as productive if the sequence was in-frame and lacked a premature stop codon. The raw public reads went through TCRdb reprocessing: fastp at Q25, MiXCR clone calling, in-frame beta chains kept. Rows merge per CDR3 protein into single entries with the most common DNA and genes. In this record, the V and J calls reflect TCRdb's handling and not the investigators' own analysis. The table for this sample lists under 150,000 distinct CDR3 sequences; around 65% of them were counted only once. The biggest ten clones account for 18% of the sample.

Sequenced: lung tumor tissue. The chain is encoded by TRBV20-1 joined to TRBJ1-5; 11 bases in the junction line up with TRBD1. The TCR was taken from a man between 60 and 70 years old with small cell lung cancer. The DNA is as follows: TGCAGTGCTAGGACCGGGACAGGGGGAGCGGGCAATCAGCCCCAGCATTTT. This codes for CSARTGTGGAGNQPQHF.